This T cell receptor beta chain was observed in a study of cytomegalovirus exposure and HLA in healthy donors. General study results and limits: The study had only CMV serostatus as immune exposure information. In a later analysis, several top co-occurrence clusters appeared linked to parvovirus B19, influenza, CMV and Epstein-Barr virus. In a later analysis, at a false discovery rate of 0.05, 15,000 to 20,000 TCR beta sequences matched HLA alleles.

Comment on this clone: Its target is not known.

Primers included in the PCR were 60 Vbeta and 13 Jbeta primers. Sequencing was performed with immunoSEQ multiplex PCR; in TCRdb, only in-frame clones are kept and a portion is missing. There are roughly 160,000 clones in the sample; more than 75% occur only once, and 9.7% lies in the top ten. CDR3 length: 15 residues. Germline V gives CDR1 SQVTM, CDR2 ANQGSEA. The ends were cut back, 0 bases at V and 6 bases at J, with 14 bases in the middle. Sequencing input: PBMCs. The V gene is TRBV29-1, the J gene TRBJ1-4; no definite D call. This receptor was identified in a man between 18 and 35 years old in good health and CMV-seropositive. CDR3: CSVEDSSERDEKLFF. DNA of the CDR3: TGCAGCGTTGAAGATTCGAGTGAGAGGGATGAAAAACTGTTTTTT.